Listed below are T cell receptor beta chains from one sample, sequenced in a study of monozygotic twins with inflammatory bowel disease. TCRdb reprocessed the 5' RACE reads, with one entry per CDR3 protein and no DNA. Its clone listing holds about 85,000 distinct CDR3 sequences. The sequenced sample was blood. The source of these receptors is a human donor with ulcerative colitis or Crohn's disease, or a healthy co-twin of an affected twin (not recorded which). Each CDR3 is given with its conserved first and last residue. Fields, in order: J gene, V gene, CDR3 protein.

TRBJ2-7 | TRBV5-1 | CASSLLTGQGHEQYF
TRBJ1-2 | TRBV19 | CASSIGGGVNGYTF
TRBJ1-4 | TRBV12-3/TRBV12-4 | CASSVGDRGIEKLFF
TRBJ2-2 | TRBV5-1 | CASSSTDPNTGELFF
TRBJ1-1 | TRBV5-1 | CASSLSPQGVATEAFF
TRBJ2-7 | TRBV7-2 | CASSPGRGHYEQYF
TRBJ2-3 | TRBV20-1 | CSRGGGTDTQYF
TRBJ2-7 | TRBV12-3/TRBV12-4 | CASTPPGSSYEQYF
TRBJ2-5 | TRBV5-1 | CASSLAGTGQETQYF
TRBJ2-4 | TRBV7-9 | CASSPTVQNIQYF
TRBJ2-7 | TRBV25-1 | CASSDITLYEQYF
TRBJ2-3 | TRBV14 | CASSYTDTQYF
TRBJ2-5 | TRBV6-6 | CASSEGETQYF
TRBJ2-7 | TRBV5-1 | CASSLGIDEQYF
TRBJ1-1 | TRBV6-2/TRBV6-3 | CASSYSTGGTEAFF
TRBJ1-5 | TRBV6-1 | CASSESTGGPQPQHF
TRBJ1-2 | TRBV5-6 | CASSYTGIDGYTF
TRBJ2-7 | TRBV27 | CASSPDRGPSYEQYF
TRBJ1-6 | TRBV4-2 | CASSPGQGDRNSPLHF
TRBJ1-2 | TRBV12-3/TRBV12-4 | CASRKTGGSDGYTF
TRBJ2-1 | TRBV20-1 | CSARLYKVQLKSSYNEQFF
TRBJ2-2 | TRBV18 | CASSPKGDTGELFF
TRBJ2-3 | TRBV5-5 | CASSGTGSDTQYF
TRBJ2-5 | TRBV11-1 | CASSLTSGGEETQYF
TRBJ1-1 | TRBV7-8 | CASSSGQFMNTEAFF
TRBJ2-1 | TRBV4-1 | CASSQVGLAGGYSYNEQFF
TRBJ1-2 | TRBV11-2 | CASSLVGAAKHTF
TRBJ2-1 | TRBV12-3/TRBV12-4 | CASTLSGGLNNEQFF
TRBJ1-5 | TRBV4-1 | CASSQTRQENQPQHF
TRBJ2-4 | TRBV20-1 | CSALTLGTGVAKNMQYF
TRBJ2-3 | TRBV19 | CASSRVNRGDTQYF
TRBJ2-1 | TRBV10-3 | CAISEPNGLAGAGEQFF
TRBJ2-3 | TRBV5-1 | CASSLVGDTQYF
TRBJ1-4 | TRBV7-9 | CASSSQTVPGEKLFF
TRBJ2-7 | TRBV11-2 | CASSAPSRYYEQYF
TRBJ2-5 | TRBV7-2 | CASSTRTGIGTQYF
TRBJ1-5 | TRBV18 | CASSRDGLNQPQHF
TRBJ2-2 | TRBV5-6 | CASSLVAGTGDTGELFF
TRBJ2-2 | TRBV2 | CASSLQGIVTGELFF
TRBJ2-7 | TRBV7-8 | CASSPGRGGSVARWNEQYF
TRBJ1-3 | TRBV5-1 | CASSLDRGGNTIYF
TRBJ1-2 | TRBV7-2 | CASSLGDRAFGYTF